This T cell receptor beta chain was identified in a study of cytomegalovirus exposure and HLA in healthy donors. Broader study findings: Immune exposure information comprised only CMV serostatus. Excluded were some V segments that proved indistinguishable, including TRBV6-2 and TRBV6-3.

About this clone itself: The antigen remains undetermined.

Primers for the PCR totalled 60 Vbeta and 13 Jbeta. Sequencing was performed with immunoSEQ multiplex PCR; in TCRdb, only in-frame clones are kept and a portion is missing. The sample consists of around 110,000 clones, approximately 9.4% of them appearing once. The germline gives CDR1 SGHNT, CDR2 YYREEE (reference sequence). This CDR3 region has 14 residues. V dropped 4 bases and J dropped 3 bases, with 13 bases sitting between them. Sequenced sample: PBMCs. This sequence joins TRBV5-4 and TRBJ1-1; D uncertain. The origin of this receptor is a man younger than 40 in good health and CMV-seronegative. CDR3 in DNA: TGTGCCAGCAGCCCGGGGAGGGCGGACACTGAAGCTTTCTTT. Amino acids: CASSPGRADTEAFF. Combining the CDR3 with reference TRBV5-4 and TRBJ1-1 gives the whole variable domain ETGVTQSPTHLIKTRGQQVTLRCSSQSGHNTVSWYQQALGQGPQFIFQYYREEENGRGNFPPRFSGLQFPNYSSELNVNALELDDSALYLCASSPGRADTEAFFGQGTRLTVV.